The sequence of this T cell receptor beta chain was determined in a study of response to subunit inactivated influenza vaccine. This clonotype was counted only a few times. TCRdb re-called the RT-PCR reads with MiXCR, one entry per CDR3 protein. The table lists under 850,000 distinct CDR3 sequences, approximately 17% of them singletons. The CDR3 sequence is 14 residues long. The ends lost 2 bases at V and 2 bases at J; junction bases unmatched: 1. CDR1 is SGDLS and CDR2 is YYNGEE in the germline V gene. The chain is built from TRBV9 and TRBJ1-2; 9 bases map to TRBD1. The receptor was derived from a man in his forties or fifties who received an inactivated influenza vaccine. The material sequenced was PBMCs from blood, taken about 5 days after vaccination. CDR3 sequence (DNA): TGTGCCAGCAGCGTGACAGGGGGGAACTATGGCTACACCTTC. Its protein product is CASSVTGGNYGYTF.